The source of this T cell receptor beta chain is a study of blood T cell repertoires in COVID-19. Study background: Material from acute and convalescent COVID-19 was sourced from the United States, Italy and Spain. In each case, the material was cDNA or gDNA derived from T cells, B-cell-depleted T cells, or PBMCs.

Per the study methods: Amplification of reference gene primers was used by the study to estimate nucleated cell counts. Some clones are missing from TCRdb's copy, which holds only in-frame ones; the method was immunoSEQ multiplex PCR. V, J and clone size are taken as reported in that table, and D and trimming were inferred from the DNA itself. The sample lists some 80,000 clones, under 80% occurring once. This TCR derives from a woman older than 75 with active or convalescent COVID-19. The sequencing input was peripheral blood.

For the CDR3, the DNA is TGTGCCAGCAGCTGGGAACTAGAGACGCAGTATTTT. It is translated as CASSWELETQYF. This chain uses TRBV7-2 with TRBJ2-3, with D possibly TRBD2 on 5 matching bases. V was cut by 4 bases and J by 9 bases, with 11 bases left in between. The germline V gene encodes CDR1 SGHTA and CDR2 FQGNSA. The CDR3 runs to 12 residues.